These 15 T cell receptor beta chains share one sample of origin, sequenced in a study of T cell responses to AZD1222 COVID-19 vaccine. Produced via immunoSEQ multiplex PCR; TCRdb's table is partial and in-frame only. The data contain about 180,000 clones, over 85% of them singletons. The specimen comprised peripheral blood, sampled on day 0 of AZD1222 vaccination. These receptors were collected from an adult in good health.

The J gene is TRBJ1-6, the V gene TRBV10-3; 8 bases are a match to TRBD1. The CDR3 is 15 amino acids. CDR1 and CDR2 from the germline V gene are ENHRY and SYGVKD. J lost 5 bases, V lost 6 bases, and 6 bases had no gene match. The CDR3 nucleotides read TGTGCCATCAGGCCTACAGGGGGGAATAATTCACCCCTCCACTTT. This encodes CAIRPTGGNNSPLHF.

V usage is TRBV14 and J usage is TRBJ1-1; 7 bases are shared with TRBD1. The CDR3 loop spans 14 amino acids. The trim removed 2 bases at V and 6 bases at J, leaving 6 bases unmatched. CDR1 is SGHDN, CDR2 FVKESK, per germline. CDR3 amino acids: CASSQHRGSAEAFF. Here the CDR3 DNA reads TGTGCCAGCAGCCAACACAGGGGATCGGCTGAAGCTTTCTTT. Drawing the rest from reference TRBV14 and TRBJ1-1, the complete variable domain is EAGVTQFPSHSVIEKGQTVTLRCDPISGHDNLYWYRRVMGKEIKFLLHFVKESKQDESGMPNNRFLAERTGGTYSTLKVQPAELEDSGVYFCASSQHRGSAEAFFGQGTRLTVV.

The chain recombines TRBV3-1 (or the pseudogene TRBV3-2) with TRBJ2-7; 10 nucleotides agree with TRBD2. Trimming cost V 4 bases and J 3 bases; bases outside gene matches: 6. The CDR3 totals 15 residues. Per the germline V gene, CDR1 is LGHDT and CDR2 is YNNKEL (reference sequence). CDR3 protein: CASSPGLAVLYEQYF. In DNA form, the CDR3 reads TGTGCCAGCAGCCCAGGACTAGCGGTTCTCTACGAGCAGTACTTC.

V is TRBV11-2 and J is TRBJ2-6; 12 nucleotides agree with TRBD1. Germline values: CDR1 SGHAT, CDR2 FQNNGV. V shed 4 bases and J 0 bases; nucleotides not matched to a gene: 4. This CDR3 is 18 amino acids long. The CDR3 spells CASSSRDRGLSGANVLTF. The CDR3 nucleotides read TGTGCCAGCAGCTCCCGGGACAGGGGGCTCTCTGGGGCCAACGTCCTGACTTTC.

The CDR3 bases are TGTGCCAGCAGGACTAGCGGAACCACAGATACGCAGTATTTT. This gives the protein CASRTSGTTDTQYF. This sequence joins TRBV6-6 and TRBJ2-3; 9 bases line up with TRBD2. This CDR3 spans 14 amino acids. Germline CDR1 and CDR2: MNHNY and SVGAGI (reference sequence). V trimming: 6 bases; J trimming: 2 bases; junction bases outside the gene matches: 3.

The chain uses TRBV7-9 and TRBJ2-1; TRBD2 is a possible D gene (5 bases). The length of the CDR3 is 18 residues. The V gene's germline CDR1 is SEHNR and CDR2 FQNEAQ (reference sequence). Trimming pared 6 bases from V and 0 bases from J, leaving 21 bases between. DNA for the CDR3: TGTGCCAGCAGGGACTTAGACGGCAGGACGAGCTCCTACAATGAGCAGTTCTTC. Translating gives CASRDLDGRTSSYNEQFF.

The chain's CDR3 is CASSPTGYVDEQYF. The DNA for the CDR3 is TGTGCCAGCAGTCCGACAGGGTACGTCGACGAGCAGTACTTC. The rearrangement links TRBV6-5 to TRBJ2-7; 7 bases fit TRBD1. Germline V CDR1 and CDR2: MNHEY, SVGAGI. V trimming: 5 bases; J trimming: 5 bases; junction bases outside the gene matches: 9. CDR3 length: 14 amino acids.

The chain uses TRBV27 and TRBJ2-5; 15 bases fit TRBD2. Germline CDR1 reads MNHEY; CDR2 reads SMNVEV (reference sequence). CDR3 length equals 16 residues. After removal of 8 bases from V and 5 bases from J, the junction contained 9 bases not matched to a gene. CDR3 amino acids: CASSRGTSGRSETQYF. CDR3 DNA: TGTGCCAGCTCCAGGGGGACTAGCGGGAGGTCGGAGACCCAGTACTTC.

This chain connects TRBV7-9 to TRBJ1-5, with D hard to call. Germline V gene lookup returns CDR1 SEHNR and CDR2 FQNEAQ (reference sequence). The CDR3 length is 14 residues. V lost 1 base and J 7 bases, leaving 11 bases between the germline ends. CDR3 in amino acids: CASSLEGRGQPQHF. The CDR3 DNA reads TGTGCCAGCAGCTTAGAAGGCCGAGGACAGCCCCAGCATTTT.

The chain recombines TRBV14 with TRBJ1-2, with D possibly matching TRBD1 (6 bases). The CDR3 is made up of 16 amino acids. V shed 4 bases and J shed 4 bases, with 19 bases lying between them. CDR1 and CDR2 from the germline V gene are SGHDN and FVKESK. The CDR3 region has the DNA TGTGCCAGCAGCCCAGGACAGTTTCAATTTGGCTATGGCTACACCTTC. Protein sequence: CASSPGQFQFGYGYTF.

The chain carries TRBV14 and TRBJ2-1; weak D call: TRBD1 (6 bases). The V end lost 4 bases, the J end lost 7 bases, and 17 bases lay between the germline ends. The CDR3 runs 15 residues. CDR1 and CDR2 (germline): SGHDN, FVKESK. This CDR3 reads CASSRRDTLWNEQFF. The CDR3 DNA reads TGTGCCAGCAGCCGACGGGACACTCTTTGGAATGAGCAGTTCTTC.

V gene TRBV7-2 combines with J gene TRBJ2-4, with 7 bases lining up with TRBD1. V lost 1 base, J lost 8 bases, and 8 bases stayed unmatched. The CDR3 is made up of 15 amino acids. CDR1 and CDR2 (germline): SGHTA, FQGNSA. DNA for the CDR3: TGTGCCAGCAGCTTAGACAGGAAGGGGGCAGACATTCAGTACTTC. Translating it yields CASSLDRKGADIQYF.

V and J are TRBV5-4 and TRBJ1-1, with D hard to call. The CDR3 has 15 amino acids. The germline gives CDR1 SGHNT, CDR2 YYREEE (reference sequence). Trimming left V 4 bases short and J 1 base short, with 14 bases between. The CDR3 region is CASSPRTPGNTEAFF. The CDR3 DNA follows: TGTGCCAGCAGCCCTAGGACTCCAGGGAACACTGAAGCTTTCTTT.

The rearrangement uses TRBV5-4 and TRBJ1-2; D not certain. Per the germline V gene, CDR1 is SGHNT and CDR2 is YYREEE (reference sequence). V gave up 0 bases and J gave up 4 bases, with 10 bases separating them. This CDR3 comprises 14 residues. CDR3: CASSLEQRTYGYTF. The CDR3 nucleotides are TGTGCCAGCAGCTTGGAACAGCGCACCTATGGCTACACCTTC.

This rearrangement joins TRBV5-6 to TRBJ2-3; maybe TRBD1 (7 bases). This CDR3 has 17 amino acids. The germline gives CDR1 SGHDT, CDR2 YYEEEE. V was clipped by 2 bases and J by 1 base, with 17 bases between them. The CDR3 protein is CASSLGGTDIGTDTQYF. The CDR3 DNA sequence: TGTGCCAGCAGCTTAGGCGGGACAGACATAGGCACAGATACGCAGTATTTT.